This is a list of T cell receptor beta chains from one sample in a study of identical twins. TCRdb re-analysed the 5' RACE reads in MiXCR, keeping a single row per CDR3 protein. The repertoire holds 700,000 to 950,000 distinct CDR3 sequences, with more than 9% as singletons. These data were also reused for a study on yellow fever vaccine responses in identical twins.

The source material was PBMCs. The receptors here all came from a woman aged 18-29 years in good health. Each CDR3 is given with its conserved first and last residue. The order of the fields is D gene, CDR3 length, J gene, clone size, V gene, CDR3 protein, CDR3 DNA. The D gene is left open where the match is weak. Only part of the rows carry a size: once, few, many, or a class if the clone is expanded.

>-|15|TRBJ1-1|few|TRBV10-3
CAISAGGRANTEAFF
TGTGCCATCAGTGCCGGCGGAAGAGCGAACACTGAAGCTTTCTTT
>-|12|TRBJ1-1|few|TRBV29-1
CSVEKETRAGFF
TGCAGCGTTGAAAAAGAGACACGGGCAGGCTTCTTT
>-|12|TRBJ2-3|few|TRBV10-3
CAISEVTDTQYF
TGTGCCATCAGTGAGGTCACAGATACGCAGTATTTT
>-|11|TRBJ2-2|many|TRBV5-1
CASSLNWELFF
TGCGCCAGCAGCTTGAACTGGGAGCTGTTTTTT
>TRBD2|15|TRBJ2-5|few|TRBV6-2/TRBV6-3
CATRPELAAQETQYF
TGTGCCACTAGGCCCGAGCTAGCGGCGCAAGAGACCCAGTACTTC
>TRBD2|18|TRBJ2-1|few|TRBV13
CASSSTDSLAGLYNEQFF
TGTGCCAGCAGCTCGACCGACAGTCTAGCGGGCCTCTACAATGAGCAGTTCTTC
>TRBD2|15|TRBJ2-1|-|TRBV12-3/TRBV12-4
CASRPGREKYNEQFF
TGTGCCAGCAGACCGGGGCGGGAGAAATACAATGAGCAGTTCTTC
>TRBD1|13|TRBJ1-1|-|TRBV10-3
CAIGQGVDTEAFF
TGTGCCATCGGACAGGGGGTCGACACTGAAGCTTTCTTT
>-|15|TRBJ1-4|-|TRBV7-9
CASSRTVSTNEKLFF
TGTGCCAGCAGCAGGACAGTCTCAACTAATGAAAAACTGTTTTTT
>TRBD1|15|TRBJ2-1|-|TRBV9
CASSVGQGVANEQFF
TGTGCCAGCAGCGTAGGACAGGGGGTGGCCAATGAGCAGTTCTTC